Below, one T cell receptor (beta chain) is given with its context. This sample was taken from a study of blood T cell repertoires in COVID-19. This CDR3 is built from 12 residues. Trimming cost V 4 bases and J 0 bases, with 5 bases left between them. Germline V gene sequence: CDR1 SGHRS, CDR2 YFSETQ. The table came from immunoSEQ multiplex PCR; TCRdb's copy has only in-frame clones and leaves some out. The repertoire consists of 150,000 or so clones, with roughly 80% occurring once and the leading ten covering more than 8.5%. This TCR was sampled from a man in his fifties who had recovered from COVID-19. V usage is TRBV5-1 and J usage is TRBJ2-7; D ambiguous. The sample taken for sequencing was PBMCs or T cells enriched from blood (not recorded which). The DNA for the CDR3 is TGCGCCAGCAGCACGAGCTCCTACGAGCAGTACTTC. It encodes CASSTSSYEQYF. Full variable domain (outside the CDR3, taken from reference TRBV5-1 and TRBJ2-7): KAGVTQTPRYLIKTRGQQVTLSCSPISGHRSVSWYQQTPGQGLQFLFEYFSETQRNKGNFPGRFSGRQFSNSRSEMNVSTLELGDSALYLCASSTSSYEQYFGPGTRLTVT.